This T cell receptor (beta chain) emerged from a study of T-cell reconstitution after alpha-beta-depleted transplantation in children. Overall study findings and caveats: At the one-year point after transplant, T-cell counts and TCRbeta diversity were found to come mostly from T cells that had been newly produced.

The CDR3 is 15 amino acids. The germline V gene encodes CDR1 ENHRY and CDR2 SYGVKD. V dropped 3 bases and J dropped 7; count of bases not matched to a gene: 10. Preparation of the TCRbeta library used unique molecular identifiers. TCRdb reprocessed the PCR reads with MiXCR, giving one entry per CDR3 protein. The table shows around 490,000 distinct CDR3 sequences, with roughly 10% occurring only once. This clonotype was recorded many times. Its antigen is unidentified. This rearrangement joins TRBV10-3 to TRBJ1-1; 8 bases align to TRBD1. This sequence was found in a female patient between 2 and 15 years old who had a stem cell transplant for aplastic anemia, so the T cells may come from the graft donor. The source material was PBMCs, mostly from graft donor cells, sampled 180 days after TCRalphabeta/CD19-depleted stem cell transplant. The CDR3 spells CAISDPTGTGNEAFF. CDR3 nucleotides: TGTGCCATCAGTGACCCAACCGGGACAGGTAATGAAGCTTTCTTT.